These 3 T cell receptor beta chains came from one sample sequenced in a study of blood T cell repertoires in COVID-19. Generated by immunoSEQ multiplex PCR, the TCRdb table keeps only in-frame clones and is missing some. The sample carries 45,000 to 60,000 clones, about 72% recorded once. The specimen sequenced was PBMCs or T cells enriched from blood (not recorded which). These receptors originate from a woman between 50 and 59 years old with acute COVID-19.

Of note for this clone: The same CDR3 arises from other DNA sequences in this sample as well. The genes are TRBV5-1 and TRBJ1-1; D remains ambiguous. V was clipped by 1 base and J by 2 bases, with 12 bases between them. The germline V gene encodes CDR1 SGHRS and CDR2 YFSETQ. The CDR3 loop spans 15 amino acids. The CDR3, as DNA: TGCGCCAGCAGCTTGACCCGGGTCAGCAACACTGAAGCTTTCTTT. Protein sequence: CASSLTRVSNTEAFF.

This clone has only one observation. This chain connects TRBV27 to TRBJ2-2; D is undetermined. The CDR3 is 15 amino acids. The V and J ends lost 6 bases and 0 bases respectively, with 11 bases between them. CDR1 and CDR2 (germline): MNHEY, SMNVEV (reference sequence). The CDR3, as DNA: TGTGCCAGCAGCCTTGTTTATTCGAACACCGGGGAGCTGTTTTTT. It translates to CASSLVYSNTGELFF.

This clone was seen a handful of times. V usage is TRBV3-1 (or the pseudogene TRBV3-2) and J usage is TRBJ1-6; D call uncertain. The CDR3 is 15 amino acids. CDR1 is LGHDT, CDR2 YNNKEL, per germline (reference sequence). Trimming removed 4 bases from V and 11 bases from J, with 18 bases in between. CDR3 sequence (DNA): TGTGCCAGCAGCCCGAATTCTTGGGAGAGCCCACCCCTCCACTTT. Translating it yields CASSPNSWESPPLHF.